The next 21 T cell receptor beta chains were all read from a single sample in a study of T cell changes during pregnancy in multiple sclerosis. Repertoires were generated with immunoSEQ multiplex PCR, while TCRdb's copy carries only in-frame clones and drops some. The sample shows 85,000 to 110,000 clones, around 94% of them seen only once. The specimen was peripheral blood, collected after pregnancy. Every receptor here comes from a female donor with multiple sclerosis, enrolled in a pregnancy study.

The J gene is TRBJ1-2, the V gene TRBV5-4; D perhaps matches TRBD1 (5 bases). Between the trimmed V and J ends, which lost 4 bases and 5 bases, there was a span of 18 bases. The V gene's germline CDR1 is SGHNT and CDR2 YYREEE (reference sequence). The CDR3 contains 15 residues. The DNA for the CDR3 is TGTGCCAGCAGCCCGGGTCCTGGGGAGGGGTATGGCTACACCTTC. Its protein is CASSPGPGEGYGYTF. Using reference TRBV5-4 and TRBJ1-2 for the parts outside the CDR3, the full variable domain is ETGVTQSPTHLIKTRGQQVTLRCSSQSGHNTVSWYQQALGQGPQFIFQYYREEENGRGNFPPRFSGLQFPNYSSELNVNALELDDSALYLCASSPGPGEGYGYTFGSGTRLTVV.

This clone was counted once. The genes are TRBV21-1 and TRBJ1-2. TRBV21-1 is recorded as a pseudogene. The CDR3 runs 10 residues. CDR3: CASILYGYTF. CDR3 in DNA: TGTGCCAGCATCCTATATGGCTACACCTTC.

V gene TRBV4-2 combines with J gene TRBJ1-4; D is unresolved. Trimming left V 3 bases short and J 3 bases short, with 14 bases between. The CDR3 sequence is 16 residues long. Germline V gene data show CDR1 as LGHNA and CDR2 as YNFKEQ. CDR3 amino acids: CASSQGPGEPNEKLFF. In nucleotides, the CDR3 is TGTGCCAGCAGCCAGGGTCCCGGGGAACCTAATGAAAAACTGTTTTTT.

The J gene is TRBJ1-4, the V gene TRBV15, with D possibly matching TRBD1 (5 bases). Trimming removed 0 bases at V and 8 bases at J, with 13 bases between. The CDR3 has 15 residues. Germline CDR1 reads LNHNV; CDR2 reads YYDKDF (reference sequence). The CDR3 DNA is TGTGCCACCAGCAGAGATTTGGGGGGAAACGAAAAACTGTTTTTT. This codes for CATSRDLGGNEKLFF.

The chain employs TRBV4-1 and TRBJ2-3; the D gene is possibly TRBD2 (5 bases). Germline CDR1 is MGHRA and CDR2 is YSYEKL. With 1 base removed from V and 6 bases from J, the gap between germline ends came to 17 bases. The CDR3 totals 16 residues. The CDR3 is CASSQVNLGWRDTQYF. The CDR3 DNA is TGCGCCAGCAGCCAAGTTAATCTCGGTTGGAGGGATACGCAGTATTTT.

The rearrangement uses TRBV7-9 and TRBJ1-6, with TRBD1 matching over 7 bases. The CDR3 has 12 residues. Germline V gene sequence: CDR1 SEHNR, CDR2 FQNEAQ (reference sequence). CDR3 protein: CPKGQYNSPLHF. The DNA for the CDR3 is TGTCCCAAGGGACAGTATAATTCACCCCTCCACTTT.

In its sample, this clone was seen once. V is TRBV18 and J is TRBJ2-5, with 7 bases matching TRBD1. V lost 4 bases and J lost 4; bases outside the gene matches: 3. The CDR3 has 13 amino acids. Germline CDR1 is KGHSH and CDR2 is LQKENI. The CDR3 coding sequence is TGTGCCAGCTCACAGGGGGCTCCAGAGACCCAGTACTTC. It yields the protein CASSQGAPETQYF.

V usage is TRBV5-1 and J usage is TRBJ2-7, with TRBD2 matching over 8 bases. Germline trimming cut 2 bases from V and 2 bases from J; bases unmatched to any gene: 6. CDR1 SGHRS and CDR2 YFSETQ come from the germline V gene. The CDR3 extends over 15 amino acids. CDR3 amino acids: CASSLAGAGTYEQYF. CDR3 DNA: TGCGCCAGCAGCTTAGCGGGGGCCGGGACCTACGAGCAGTACTTC.

V is TRBV9 and J is TRBJ2-1; TRBD2 matches at 12 bases. This CDR3 region has 16 residues. Trimming at V came to 3 bases and at J to 3 bases, leaving 4 bases not matched to a gene. Germline loops: CDR1 SGDLS, CDR2 YYNGEE. CDR3: CASSGGLAGYYNEQFF. The CDR3 DNA reads TGTGCCAGCAGCGGAGGACTAGCGGGGTACTACAATGAGCAGTTCTTC. Full variable domain (outside the CDR3, taken from reference TRBV9 and TRBJ2-1): DSGVTQTPKHLITATGQRVTLRCSPRSGDLSVYWYQQSLDQGLQFLIQYYNGEERAKGNILERFSAQQFPDLHSELNLSSLELGDSALYFCASSGGLAGYYNEQFFGPGTRLTVL.

The chain recombines TRBV5-1 with TRBJ2-5, with 9 bases matching TRBD2. The CDR3 loop spans 13 amino acids. After removal of 3 bases from V and 3 bases from J, the junction contained 0 bases not matched to a gene. The germline gives CDR1 SGHRS, CDR2 YFSETQ. The CDR3 is CASSSSGKETQYF. CDR3 DNA: TGCGCCAGCAGCTCTAGCGGGAAAGAGACCCAGTACTTC.

This sequence joins TRBV6-6 and TRBJ1-1; D unclear. Germline V lookup: CDR1 MNHNY, CDR2 SVGAGI (reference sequence). V shed 4 bases and J shed 1 base, with 16 bases lying between them. CDR3 length: 16 amino acids. The CDR3 DNA reads as TGTGCCAGCAGTTCGATAGGAGGGTTGTGGAACACTGAAGCTTTCTTT. Amino acids: CASSSIGGLWNTEAFF.

The chain links TRBV27 to TRBJ2-1; 13 bases are shared with TRBD2. CDR3 length equals 16 residues. The V gene's germline CDR1 is MNHEY and CDR2 SMNVEV (reference sequence). J was trimmed by 6 bases and V by 4 bases; bases with no gene match: 6. The CDR3 nucleotides are TGTGCCAGCAGTTGGGTGGGGACTAGCGGGATCAATGAGCAGTTCTTC. Translation gives CASSWVGTSGINEQFF.

This clone was detected once. This chain connects TRBV27 to TRBJ2-7, with D unresolved. V was clipped by 10 bases and J by 1 base, with 14 bases between them. This CDR3 comprises 13 residues. The germline V gene has CDR1 MNHEY and CDR2 SMNVEV (reference sequence). The CDR3 is CATRSSASYEQYF. In DNA form, the CDR3 reads TGTGCCACGAGGAGCAGTGCATCCTACGAGCAGTACTTC.

This chain joins TRBV6-5 and TRBJ2-1; TRBD2 matches 13 bases. CDR3 size: 16 residues. CDR1 and CDR2 (germline): MNHEY, SVGAGI. Unmatched junction bases numbered 2, after V lost 4 bases and J lost 2 bases. This chain's CDR3 is CASSSGLAGPYNEQFF. CDR3 DNA sequence: TGTGCCAGCAGTTCGGGACTAGCGGGACCCTACAATGAGCAGTTCTTC.

In its sample, this clone was seen once. V gene TRBV6-6 combines with J gene TRBJ1-2; 9 positions match TRBD1. Looked up from germline, CDR1 is MNHNY and CDR2 is SVGAGI (reference sequence). CDR3 length: 12 amino acids. J gave up 5 bases and V 10 bases, and 5 bases lay outside the gene matches. The CDR3 sequence is CATWTGEYGYTF. In DNA form, the CDR3 reads TGTGCCACCTGGACAGGGGAATATGGCTACACCTTC.

V is TRBV18 and J is TRBJ2-2; the D gene is possibly TRBD2 (6 bases). CDR1 is KGHSH, CDR2 LQKENI, per germline. The CDR3 is 14 amino acids. V was pared by 0 bases and J by 5 bases, with 7 bases between. CDR3 bases: TGTGCCAGCTCACCACCTGGACTAACCGGGGAGCTGTTTTTT. Protein product: CASSPPGLTGELFF. The full variable domain, rest sourced from reference TRBV18 and TRBJ2-2, is NAGVMQNPRHLVRRRGQEARLRCSPMKGHSHVYWYRQLPEEGLKFMVYLQKENIIDESGMPKERFSAEFPKEGPSILRIQQVVRGDSAAYFCASSPPGLTGELFFGEGSRLTVL.

The genes are TRBV11-2 and TRBJ2-1; TRBD2 agrees at 12 bases. The CDR3 contains 19 residues. Germline CDR1 SGHAT, CDR2 FQNNGV. J gave up 0 bases and V 1 base, and 7 bases lay outside the gene matches. CDR3 sequence: CASSLGGLAGSSSYNEQFF. The DNA for the CDR3 is TGTGCCAGCAGCTTAGGGGGACTAGCGGGCTCGAGCTCCTACAATGAGCAGTTCTTC.

The rearrangement links TRBV27 to TRBJ2-1, with D possibly being TRBD2 (5 bases). This CDR3 comprises 16 residues. CDR1 is MNHEY and CDR2 is SMNVEV in the germline V gene (reference sequence). Between the trimmed V and J ends, which lost 3 bases and 0 bases, there was a span of 12 bases. The CDR3 is CASSFRRASSYNEQFF. The CDR3 DNA reads TGTGCCAGCAGTTTCCGGCGGGCGAGCTCCTACAATGAGCAGTTCTTC.

V usage is TRBV28 and J usage is TRBJ1-1; D not resolved. From germline, CDR1 is MDHEN and CDR2 SYDVKM. CDR3 length: 11 amino acids. Trimming left V 4 bases short and J 12 bases short, with 12 bases between. In DNA form, the CDR3 reads TGTGCCAGCAGTTGGACCGGGGTAACTTTCTTT. Protein product: CASSWTGVTFF. Combining the CDR3 with reference TRBV28 and TRBJ1-1 gives the whole variable domain DVKVTQSSRYLVKRTGEKVFLECVQDMDHENMFWYRQDPGLGLRLIYFSYDVKMKEKGDIPEGYSVSREKKERFSLILESASTNQTSMYLCASSWTGVTFFGQGTRLTVV.

The chain links TRBV15 to TRBJ1-5; TRBD1 matches at 9 bases. In germline, CDR1 is LNHNV, CDR2 YYDKDF (reference sequence). Unmatched junction bases numbered 7, after V lost 3 bases and J lost 4 bases. The CDR3 has 16 residues. The CDR3 DNA is TGTGCCACCAGCAGCGGATGGACAGGGGTTAATCAGCCCCAGCATTTT. Amino acids: CATSSGWTGVNQPQHF. The entire variable domain, with the rest obtained from reference TRBV15 and TRBJ1-5, is as follows: DAMVIQNPRYQVTQFGKPVTLSCSQTLNHNVMYWYQQKSSQAPKLLFHYYDKDFNNEADTPDNFQSRRPNTSFCFLDIRSPGLGDTAMYLCATSSGWTGVNQPQHFGDGTRLSIL.

The J gene is TRBJ1-1, the V gene TRBV18; 7 bases map to TRBD1. The CDR3 covers 11 residues. Germline V gene lookup returns CDR1 KGHSH and CDR2 LQKENI. Losses at the gene ends were 5 bases for V and 8 bases for J; bases not matched to a gene: 2. The CDR3 DNA is TGTGCCAGCTCATCGACAGGGGAAGCTTTCTTT. It encodes CASSSTGEAFF. Supplemented by reference TRBV18 and TRBJ1-1, the full variable domain reads NAGVMQNPRHLVRRRGQEARLRCSPMKGHSHVYWYRQLPEEGLKFMVYLQKENIIDESGMPKERFSAEFPKEGPSILRIQQVVRGDSAAYFCASSSTGEAFFGQGTRLTVV.